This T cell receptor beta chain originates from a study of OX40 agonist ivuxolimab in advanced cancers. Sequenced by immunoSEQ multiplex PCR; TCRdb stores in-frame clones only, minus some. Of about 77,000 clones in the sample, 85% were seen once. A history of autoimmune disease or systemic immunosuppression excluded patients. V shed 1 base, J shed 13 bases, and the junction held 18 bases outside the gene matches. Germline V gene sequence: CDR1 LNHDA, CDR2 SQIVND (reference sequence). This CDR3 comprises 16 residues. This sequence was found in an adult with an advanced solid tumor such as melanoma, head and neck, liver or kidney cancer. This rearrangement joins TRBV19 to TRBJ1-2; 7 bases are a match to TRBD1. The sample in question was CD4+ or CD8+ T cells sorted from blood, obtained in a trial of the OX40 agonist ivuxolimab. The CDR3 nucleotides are TGTGCCAGTAGTATAGGGACCGGACAGGACCCCGGCGGAGGCACCTTC. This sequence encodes CASSIGTGQDPGGGTF.